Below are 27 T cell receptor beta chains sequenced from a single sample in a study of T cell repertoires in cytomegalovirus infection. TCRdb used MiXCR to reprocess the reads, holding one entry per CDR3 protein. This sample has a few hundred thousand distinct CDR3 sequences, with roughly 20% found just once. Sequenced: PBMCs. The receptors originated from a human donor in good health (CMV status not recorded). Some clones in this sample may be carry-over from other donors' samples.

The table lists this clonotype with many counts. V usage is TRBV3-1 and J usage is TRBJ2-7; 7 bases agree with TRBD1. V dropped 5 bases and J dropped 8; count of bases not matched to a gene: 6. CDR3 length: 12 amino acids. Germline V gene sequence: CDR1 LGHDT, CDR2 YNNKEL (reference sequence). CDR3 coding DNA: TGTGCCAGCAGCTACCAGGGGGACAAGCAGTACTTC. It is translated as CASSYQGDKQYF.

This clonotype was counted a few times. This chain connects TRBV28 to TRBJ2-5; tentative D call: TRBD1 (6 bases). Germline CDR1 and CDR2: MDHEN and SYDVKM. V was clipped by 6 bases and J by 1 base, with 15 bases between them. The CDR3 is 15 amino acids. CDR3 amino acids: CASSLEDSAQETQYF. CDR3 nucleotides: TGTGCCAGCAGCCTTGAGGACAGCGCCCAAGAGACCCAGTACTTC.

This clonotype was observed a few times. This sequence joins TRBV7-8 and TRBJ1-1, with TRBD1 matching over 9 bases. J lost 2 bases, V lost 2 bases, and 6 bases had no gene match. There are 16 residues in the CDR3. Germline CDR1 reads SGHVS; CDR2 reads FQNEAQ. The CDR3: CASSLYTGGANTEAFF. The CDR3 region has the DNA TGTGCCAGCAGCTTATATACAGGGGGCGCAAACACTGAAGCTTTCTTT.

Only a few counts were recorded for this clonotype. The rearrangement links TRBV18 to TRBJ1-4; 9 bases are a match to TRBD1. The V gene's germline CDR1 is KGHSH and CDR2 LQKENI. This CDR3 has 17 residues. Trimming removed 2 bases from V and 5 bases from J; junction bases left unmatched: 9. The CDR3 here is CASSPTFGGTGNEKLFF. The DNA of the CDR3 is TGTGCCAGCTCACCAACCTTCGGGGGGACAGGGAATGAAAAACTGTTTTTT.

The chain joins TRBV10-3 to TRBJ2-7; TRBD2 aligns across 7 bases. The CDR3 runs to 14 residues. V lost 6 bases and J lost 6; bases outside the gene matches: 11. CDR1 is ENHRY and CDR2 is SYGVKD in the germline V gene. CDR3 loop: CAISRATSSGEQYF. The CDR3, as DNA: TGTGCCATCAGCAGGGCGACTAGCTCGGGCGAGCAGTACTTC.

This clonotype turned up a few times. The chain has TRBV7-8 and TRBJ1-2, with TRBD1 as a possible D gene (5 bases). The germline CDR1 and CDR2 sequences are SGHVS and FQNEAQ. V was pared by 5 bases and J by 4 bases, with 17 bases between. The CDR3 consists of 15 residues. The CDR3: CASSPNRFLGYGYTF. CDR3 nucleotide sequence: TGTGCCAGCAGCCCCAACAGGTTCTTGGGCTATGGCTACACCTTC.

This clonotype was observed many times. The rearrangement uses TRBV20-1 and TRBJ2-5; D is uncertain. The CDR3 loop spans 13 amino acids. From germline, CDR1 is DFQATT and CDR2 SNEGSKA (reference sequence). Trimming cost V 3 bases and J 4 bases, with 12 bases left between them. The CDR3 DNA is TGCAGTGCTAGGACCAGCCCCAGAGAGACCCAGTACTTC. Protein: CSARTSPRETQYF.

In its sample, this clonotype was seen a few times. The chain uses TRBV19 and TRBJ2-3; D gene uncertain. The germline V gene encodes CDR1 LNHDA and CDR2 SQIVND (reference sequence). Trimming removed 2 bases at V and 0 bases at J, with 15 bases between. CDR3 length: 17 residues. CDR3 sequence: CASSILRKAASTDTQYF. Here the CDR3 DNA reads TGTGCCAGTAGTATACTCCGGAAGGCTGCCAGCACAGATACGCAGTATTTT.

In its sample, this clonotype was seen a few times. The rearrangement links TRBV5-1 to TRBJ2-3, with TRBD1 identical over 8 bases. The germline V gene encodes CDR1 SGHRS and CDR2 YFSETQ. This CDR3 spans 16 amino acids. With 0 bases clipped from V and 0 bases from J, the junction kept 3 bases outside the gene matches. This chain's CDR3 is CASSLVGDRSTDTQYF. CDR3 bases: TGCGCCAGCAGCTTGGTAGGGGACAGGAGCACAGATACGCAGTATTTT.

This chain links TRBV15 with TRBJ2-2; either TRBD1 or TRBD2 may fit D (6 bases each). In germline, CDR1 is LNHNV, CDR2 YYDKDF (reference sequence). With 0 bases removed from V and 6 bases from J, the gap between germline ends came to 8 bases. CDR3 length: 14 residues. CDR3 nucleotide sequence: TGTGCCACCAGCAGAGATCGGGGGCCCGGGGAGCTGTTTTTT. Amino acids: CATSRDRGPGELFF.

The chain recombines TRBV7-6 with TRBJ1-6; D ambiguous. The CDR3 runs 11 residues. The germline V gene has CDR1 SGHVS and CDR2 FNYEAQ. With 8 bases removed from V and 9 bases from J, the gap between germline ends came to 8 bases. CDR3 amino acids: CASGPGSPLHF. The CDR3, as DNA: TGTGCCAGCGGCCCTGGTTCACCCCTCCACTTT.

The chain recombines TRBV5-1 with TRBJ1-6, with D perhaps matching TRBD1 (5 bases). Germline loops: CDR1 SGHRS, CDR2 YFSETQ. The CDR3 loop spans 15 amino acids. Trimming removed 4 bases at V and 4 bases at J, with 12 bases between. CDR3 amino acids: CASSTRDPYNSPLHF. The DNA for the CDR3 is TGCGCCAGCAGCACGCGGGACCCTTATAATTCACCCCTCCACTTT.

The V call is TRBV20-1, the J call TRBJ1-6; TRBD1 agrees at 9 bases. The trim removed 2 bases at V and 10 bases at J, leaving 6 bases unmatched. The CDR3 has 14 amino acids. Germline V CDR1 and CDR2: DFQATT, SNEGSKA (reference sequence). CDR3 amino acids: CSARSGQGGSPLHF. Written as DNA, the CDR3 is TGCAGTGCTAGATCGGGACAGGGTGGGTCACCCCTCCACTTT.

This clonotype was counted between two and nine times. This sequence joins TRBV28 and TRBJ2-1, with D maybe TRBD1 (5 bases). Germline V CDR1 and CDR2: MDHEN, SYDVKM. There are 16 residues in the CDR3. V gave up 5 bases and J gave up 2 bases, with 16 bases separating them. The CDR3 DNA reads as TGTGCCAGCAGTCTTAGACGACAGACCACCTACAATGAGCAGTTCTTC. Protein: CASSLRRQTTYNEQFF.

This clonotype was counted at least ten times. DNA of the CDR3: TGTGCCAGCAGCTTAGTTACTAGACCCGAAGAGCAGTTCTTC. Protein: CASSLVTRPEEQFF. V usage is TRBV7-9 and J usage is TRBJ2-1; D is possibly TRBD2 (5 bases). The CDR3 sequence is 14 residues long. Trimming left V 1 base short and J 10 bases short, with 14 bases between. Germline V gene data show CDR1 as SEHNR and CDR2 as FQNEAQ (reference sequence).

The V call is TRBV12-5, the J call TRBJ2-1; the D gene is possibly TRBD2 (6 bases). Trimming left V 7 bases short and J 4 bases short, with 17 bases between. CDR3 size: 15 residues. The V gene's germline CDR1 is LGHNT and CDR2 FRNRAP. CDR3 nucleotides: TGTGCTAGTGCCCCAGGAGGGATCGGGTACAATGAGCAGTTCTTC. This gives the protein CASAPGGIGYNEQFF.

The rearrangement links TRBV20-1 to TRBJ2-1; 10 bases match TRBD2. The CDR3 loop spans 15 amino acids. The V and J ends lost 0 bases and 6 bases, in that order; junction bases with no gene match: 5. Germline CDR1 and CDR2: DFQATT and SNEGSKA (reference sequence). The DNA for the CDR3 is TGCAGTGCTAGAGATTGGCCTAGCGGGAGCAATGAGCAGTTCTTC. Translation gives CSARDWPSGSNEQFF.

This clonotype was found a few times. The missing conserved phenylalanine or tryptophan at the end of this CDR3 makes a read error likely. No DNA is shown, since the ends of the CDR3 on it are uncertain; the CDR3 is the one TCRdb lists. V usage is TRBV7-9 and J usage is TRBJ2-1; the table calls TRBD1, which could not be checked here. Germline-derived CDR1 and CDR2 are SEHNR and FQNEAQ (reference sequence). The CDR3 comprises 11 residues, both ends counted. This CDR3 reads CASSLGPVQVT.

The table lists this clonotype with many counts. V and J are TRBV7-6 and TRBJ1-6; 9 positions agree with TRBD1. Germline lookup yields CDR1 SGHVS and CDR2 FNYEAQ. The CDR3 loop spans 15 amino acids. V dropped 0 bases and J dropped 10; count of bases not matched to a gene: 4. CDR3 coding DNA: TGTGCCAGCAGCTTAGCGGCCACAGGGGGCTCACCCCTCCACTTT. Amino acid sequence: CASSLAATGGSPLHF.

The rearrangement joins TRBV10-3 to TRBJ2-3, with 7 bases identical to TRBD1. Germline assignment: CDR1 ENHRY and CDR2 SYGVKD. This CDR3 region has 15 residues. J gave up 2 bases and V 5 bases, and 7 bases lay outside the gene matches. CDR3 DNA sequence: TGTGCCATCAGTCGTGGACAGGTGGACACAGATACGCAGTATTTT. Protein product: CAISRGQVDTDTQYF.

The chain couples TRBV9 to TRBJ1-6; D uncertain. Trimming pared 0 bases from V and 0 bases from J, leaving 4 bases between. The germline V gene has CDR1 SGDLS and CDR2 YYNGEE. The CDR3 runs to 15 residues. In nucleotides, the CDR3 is TGTGCCAGCAGCGTAGAGGGCTCCTATAATTCACCCCTCCACTTT. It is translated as CASSVEGSYNSPLHF.

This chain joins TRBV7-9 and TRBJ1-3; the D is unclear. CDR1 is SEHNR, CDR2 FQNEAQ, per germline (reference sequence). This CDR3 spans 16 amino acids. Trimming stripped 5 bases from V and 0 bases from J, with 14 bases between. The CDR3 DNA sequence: TGTGCCAGCAGCCCCGGTGCCAGGTCCTCTGGAAACACCATATATTTT. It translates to CASSPGARSSGNTIYF.

The DNA for the CDR3 is TGCGCCAGCAGGGAAGGGGTGGCCGGCAATCAGCCCCAGCATTTT. It specifies CASREGVAGNQPQHF. V usage is TRBV5-1 and J usage is TRBJ1-5; a weak D match, TRBD1 (5 bases). The germline CDR1 and CDR2 sequences are SGHRS and YFSETQ. Deletions cut 5 bases from V and 2 bases from J, with 14 bases between. The CDR3 has 15 amino acids.

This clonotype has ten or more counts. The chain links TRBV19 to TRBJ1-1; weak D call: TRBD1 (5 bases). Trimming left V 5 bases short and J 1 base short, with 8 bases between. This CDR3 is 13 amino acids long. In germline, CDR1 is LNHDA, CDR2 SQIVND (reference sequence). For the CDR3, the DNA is TGTGCCAGTAGTTATACAGGGAACACTGAAGCTTTCTTT. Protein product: CASSYTGNTEAFF.

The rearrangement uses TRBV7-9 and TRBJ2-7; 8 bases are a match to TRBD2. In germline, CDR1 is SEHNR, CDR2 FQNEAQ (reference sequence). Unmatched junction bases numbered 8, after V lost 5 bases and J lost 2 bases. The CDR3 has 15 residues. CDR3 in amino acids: CASSALAGWTYEQYF. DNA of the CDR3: TGTGCCAGCAGCGCGTTAGCGGGGTGGACCTACGAGCAGTACTTC.

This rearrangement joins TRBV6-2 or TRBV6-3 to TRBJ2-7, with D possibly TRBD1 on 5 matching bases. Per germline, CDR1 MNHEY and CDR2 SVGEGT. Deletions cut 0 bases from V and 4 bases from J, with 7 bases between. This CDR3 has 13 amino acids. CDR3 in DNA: TGTGCCAGCAGTTACTCGAGACAGTACGAGCAGTACTTC. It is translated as CASSYSRQYEQYF.

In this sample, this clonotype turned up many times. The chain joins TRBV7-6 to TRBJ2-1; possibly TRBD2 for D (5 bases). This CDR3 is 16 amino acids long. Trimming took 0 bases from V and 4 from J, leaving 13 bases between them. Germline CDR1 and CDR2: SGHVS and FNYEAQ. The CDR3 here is CASSLAQIAPYNEQFF. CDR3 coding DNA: TGTGCCAGCAGCTTAGCCCAGATAGCGCCGTACAATGAGCAGTTCTTC.